Below are 32 T cell receptor beta chains sequenced from a single sample in a study of shared clonotypes between healthy human individuals. Method: immunoSEQ multiplex PCR; TCRdb's copy keeps in-frame clones and lacks some. The sample lists approximately 500,000 clones; approximately 81% were seen once. The sample consisted of PBMCs. The receptors shown here come from a woman between 40 and 50 years old in good health. Some clones in this sample may be carry-over from other donors' samples.

Turning to this clone: A far larger clone is only one base removed, so a read error is likely. The same CDR3 also results from other DNA sequences found in this sample. The rearrangement links TRBV6-5 to TRBJ2-7; 12 bases are shared with TRBD1. The CDR3 runs to 16 residues. The germline V gene encodes CDR1 MNHEY and CDR2 SVGAGI. The CDR3 loop is CASSSGTGGFSYEQYF. Here the CDR3 DNA reads TGTGCAAGCAGTTCCGGGACAGGGGGCTTTTCCTACGAGCAGTACTTC.

V usage is TRBV10-1 and J usage is TRBJ2-1; D gene unclear. The CDR3 spans 13 residues. V was pared by 6 bases and J by 4 bases, with 10 bases between. The germline CDR1 and CDR2 sequences are WNHNN and SYGVQD (reference sequence). The DNA of the CDR3 is TGCGCCAGCAGCTTCGGACCTTACAATGAGCAGTTCTTC. Protein product: CASSFGPYNEQFF.

DNA of the CDR3: TGTGCCAGCAGTTTATGGGGGACACCCTCTTATGGCTACACCTTC. This encodes CASSLWGTPSYGYTF. The chain has TRBV27 and TRBJ1-2, with D possibly being TRBD1 (6 bases). The CDR3 contains 15 residues. Between the trimmed V and J ends, which lost 1 base and 5 bases, there was a span of 14 bases. Germline V CDR1 and CDR2: MNHEY, SMNVEV (reference sequence).

This clone has only one observation. This sequence is one base from a far larger clone and is likely a read error. This sample also contains other DNA sequences that code for the same CDR3. V and J are TRBV28 and TRBJ1-5; D ambiguous. Between the trimmed V and J ends, which lost 7 bases and 5 bases, there was a span of 18 bases. CDR3 length equals 15 residues. Germline V gene sequence: CDR1 MDHEN, CDR2 SYDVKM. CDR3 bases: TGTGCCAGCACCCCGGGTGGTGGCATATATCAGCCCCAGCATTTT. Protein sequence: CASTPGGGIYQPQHF.

Only a few counts were recorded for this clone. The rearrangement links TRBV28 to TRBJ2-7; maybe TRBD1 (6 bases). From germline, CDR1 is MDHEN and CDR2 SYDVKM. V was cut by 5 bases and J by 12 bases, with 14 bases left in between. CDR3 length: 11 residues. The CDR3 DNA follows: TGTGCCAGCAGTACACCGACAGGTTCGTACTTC. This encodes CASSTPTGSYF.

CDR3: CASSPRGTSARRHNEQFF. In nucleotides, the CDR3 is TGTGCCAGCAGCCCGCGGGGAACTAGCGCAAGGAGACACAATGAGCAGTTCTTC. The chain carries TRBV7-9 and TRBJ2-1; 7 positions match TRBD2. From germline, CDR1 is SEHNR and CDR2 FQNEAQ (reference sequence). CDR3 length: 18 residues. The junction had 18 bases not matched to a gene; V was cut back by 5 bases and J by 5 bases.

V is TRBV6-5 and J is TRBJ2-6; 8 bases are a match to TRBD1. Germline CDR1 is MNHEY and CDR2 is SVGAGI. This CDR3 spans 15 amino acids. V lost 7 bases to trimming and J lost 4 bases; unmatched junction nucleotides: 6. CDR3 protein: CASNPDRAGANVLTF. DNA of the CDR3: TGTGCCAGCAATCCGGACAGGGCGGGGGCCAACGTCCTGACTTTC.

This clone has a count of ten or more. The CDR3 loop reads CASKRLGPYNEQFF. The CDR3 nucleotides read TGTGCCAGCAAACGGCTGGGCCCTTACAATGAGCAGTTCTTC. The chain has TRBV6-5 and TRBJ2-1; no firm D call. Germline V gene sequence: CDR1 MNHEY, CDR2 SVGAGI. CDR3 length: 14 residues. V was cut by 7 bases and J by 4 bases, with 14 bases left in between.

This chain connects TRBV30 to TRBJ2-7; D gene ambiguous. The CDR3 spans 12 residues. The V end lost 1 base, the J end lost 7 bases, and 11 bases lay between the germline ends. The V gene's germline CDR1 is GTSNPN and CDR2 SVGIG (reference sequence). CDR3 residues: CAWSDWAVEQYF. Here the CDR3 DNA reads TGTGCCTGGAGTGATTGGGCGGTAGAGCAGTACTTC.

About this clone itself: A far larger clone is off by one base, so a read error is likely. Other DNA sequences in the sample encode the same CDR3. This chain joins TRBV5-6 and TRBJ2-6; D not certain. Germline CDR1 reads SGHDT; CDR2 reads YYEEEE. This CDR3 spans 15 amino acids. DNA for the CDR3: TGTGCCAGCATCTTGGGTGTCTCTGGGGCCAACGTCCTGACTTTC. It codes for CASILGVSGANVLTF.

This chain joins TRBV10-3 and TRBJ2-1; TRBD2 agrees at 10 bases. The V segment lost 10 bases and the J segment 3 bases; nucleotides outside the gene matches: 9. The CDR3 consists of 15 residues. Per the germline V gene, CDR1 is ENHRY and CDR2 is SYGVKD. The CDR3 region is CATSEREGSYNEQFF. The CDR3 nucleotides read TGTGCCACCTCGGAGCGGGAGGGCAGCTACAATGAGCAGTTCTTC.

V usage is TRBV30 and J usage is TRBJ2-7, with TRBD2 identical over 7 bases. The CDR3 extends over 15 amino acids. In germline, CDR1 is GTSNPN, CDR2 SVGIG (reference sequence). Trimming took 2 bases from V and 0 from J; bases not matched to a gene: 7. DNA for the CDR3: TGTGCCTGGAGTCCCAGACTAGCCCACTCCTACGAGCAGTACTTC. Translated, it gives CAWSPRLAHSYEQYF. Drawing the rest from reference TRBV30 and TRBJ2-7, the complete variable domain is SQTIHQWPATLVQPVGSPLSLECTVEGTSNPNLYWYRQAAGRGLQLLFYSVGIGQISSEVPQNLSASRPQDRQFILSSKKLLLSDSGFYLCAWSPRLAHSYEQYFGPGTRLTVT.

This clone was detected ten times or more. The chain combines TRBV5-1 with TRBJ2-2; 8 nucleotides line up with TRBD1. Germline loops: CDR1 SGHRS, CDR2 YFSETQ. V dropped 2 bases and J dropped 1; count of bases not matched to a gene: 4. The CDR3 is 16 residues long. CDR3 protein: CASSFNGQGNTGELFF. In nucleotides, the CDR3 is TGCGCCAGCAGCTTTAATGGACAGGGGAACACCGGGGAGCTGTTTTTT.

Regarding this clone: This sequence is one base from a far larger clone and is likely a read error. The CDR3 coding sequence is TGTGCCAGCTCACCAGGAGGGTACACTGGAGCTTTCTTT. Translating gives CASSPGGYTGAFF. The chain carries TRBV18 and TRBJ1-1; D not resolved. CDR3 size: 13 residues. Germline V lookup: CDR1 KGHSH, CDR2 LQKENI.

This rearrangement joins TRBV9 to TRBJ2-5, with D possibly TRBD2 on 6 matching bases. Trimming removed 0 bases at V and 4 bases at J, with 13 bases between. Germline V gene data show CDR1 as SGDLS and CDR2 as YYNGEE. The CDR3 covers 15 residues. CDR3 region: CASSVASGELETQYF. The CDR3 region has the DNA TGTGCCAGCAGCGTAGCGTCGGGAGAGTTAGAGACCCAGTACTTC.

The chain carries TRBV7-2 and TRBJ2-1; the match to TRBD1 covers 8 bases. Germline V gene data show CDR1 as SGHTA and CDR2 as FQGNSA. V was clipped by 5 bases and J by 4 bases; unmatched bases: 7. The CDR3 contains 15 residues. CDR3 amino acids: CASSIDRGAYNEQFF. In nucleotides, the CDR3 is TGTGCCAGCAGCATTGACAGGGGAGCGTACAATGAGCAGTTCTTC.

For this clone: The sample contains more than one DNA sequence encoding this CDR3. This chain joins TRBV6-6 and TRBJ2-7, with 7 bases matching TRBD2. With V trimmed by 5 bases and J by 9 bases, 16 bases remained unmatched. Germline assignment: CDR1 MNHNY and CDR2 SVGAGI (reference sequence). The length of the CDR3 is 15 residues. The chain's CDR3 is CASSPRRLAPSGQYF. The CDR3 DNA follows: TGTGCCAGCAGTCCCCGCCGACTAGCTCCTAGCGGGCAGTACTTC.

J is TRBJ2-1 and V is TRBV21-1; whether TRBD2, the table's D call, matches the DNA was not checked. TRBV21-1 is a pseudogene segment. The CDR3 totals 15 residues. The CDR3 loop reads CASSESGTLYNEQFF. The CDR3 bases are TGTGCCAGCAGCGAAAGCGGGACACTTTACAATGAGCAGTTCTTC.

V usage is TRBV7-9 and J usage is TRBJ2-1; D uncertain. Germline values: CDR1 SEHNR, CDR2 FQNEAQ (reference sequence). With 1 base removed from V and 15 bases from J, the gap between germline ends came to 16 bases. The CDR3 loop spans 13 amino acids. The CDR3 protein is CASSLEAPAHPFF. As DNA, the CDR3 is TGTGCCAGCAGCTTAGAGGCCCCTGCCCATCCGTTCTTC.

The V gene is TRBV28, the J gene TRBJ1-1, with no clear D. Trimming stripped 5 bases from V and 0 bases from J, with 7 bases between. This CDR3 region has 13 residues. The germline V gene has CDR1 MDHEN and CDR2 SYDVKM. The CDR3 DNA follows: TGTGCCAGCAGTGAAGGAATGAACACTGAAGCTTTCTTT. This translates into CASSEGMNTEAFF.

V and J are TRBV5-4 and TRBJ2-3; TRBD2 matches at 11 bases. J was trimmed by 6 bases and V by 0 bases; bases with no gene match: 6. The CDR3 runs 16 residues. CDR1 SGHNT and CDR2 YYREEE come from the germline V gene (reference sequence). The CDR3 sequence is CASSLALAGGLDTQYF. As DNA, the CDR3 is TGTGCCAGCAGCTTGGCGCTAGCGGGAGGTCTGGATACGCAGTATTTT.

About this clone itself: A far larger clone differs by one base, so this is likely a read error. The chain recombines TRBV7-8 with TRBJ1-1; tentative D call: TRBD1 (5 bases). CDR3 length: 13 amino acids. CDR1 is SGHVS, CDR2 FQNEAQ, per germline. The CDR3 spells CASRRDGNAEAFF. The DNA for the CDR3 is TGTGCCAGCAGACGGGACGGGAACGCTGAAGCTTTCTTT.

This clone was observed at least ten times. Other nucleotide sequences in the sample specify the same CDR3. The chain links TRBV7-2 to TRBJ2-7, with 7 positions matching TRBD2. Per germline, CDR1 SGHTA and CDR2 FQGNSA. The V segment lost 5 bases and the J segment 5 bases; nucleotides outside the gene matches: 9. CDR3 length equals 14 residues. CDR3 region: CASSPGGFPNEQYF. In DNA form, the CDR3 reads TGTGCCAGCAGCCCCGGGGGGTTCCCCAACGAGCAGTACTTC.

This chain links TRBV4-3 with TRBJ2-6; 12 bases line up with TRBD1. The CDR3 loop spans 19 amino acids. The V gene end was trimmed by 0 bases and the J gene end by 2 bases; junction bases not matched to a gene: 5. The V gene's germline CDR1 is LGHNA and CDR2 YSLEER. The CDR3 DNA sequence: TGCGCCAGCAGCCAAGACCCGGGACAGGGGGCCGCTGGGGCCAACGTCCTGACTTTC. Translating gives CASSQDPGQGAAGANVLTF.

The rearrangement uses TRBV28 and TRBJ2-7; TRBD1 is a possible D gene (5 bases). The V gene lost 3 bases and the J gene lost 6 bases, with 9 bases spanning the gap. Germline loops: CDR1 MDHEN, CDR2 SYDVKM. The CDR3 length is 12 residues. CDR3 protein: CASSFDSAEQYF. CDR3 nucleotide sequence: TGTGCCAGCAGTTTCGACAGTGCCGAGCAGTACTTC.

The chain joins TRBV9 to TRBJ2-7; 9 bases agree with TRBD2. The germline gives CDR1 SGDLS, CDR2 YYNGEE. Unmatched junction bases numbered 5, after V lost 2 bases and J lost 2 bases. The CDR3 is 15 residues long. The CDR3 DNA reads TGTGCCAGCAGCGTGACCCCTAGCGGGGCCTACGAGCAGTACTTC. Its protein product is CASSVTPSGAYEQYF.

The chain carries TRBV15 and TRBJ2-1, with 10 nucleotides matching TRBD2. This CDR3 contains 14 residues. Germline CDR1 is LNHNV and CDR2 is YYDKDF (reference sequence). V trimming: 3 bases; J trimming: 8 bases; junction bases outside the gene matches: 4. The CDR3, as DNA: TGTGCCACCAGCAGTGAGCGGGAGGGCGATGAGCAGTTCTTC. This sequence encodes CATSSEREGDEQFF.

V usage is TRBV7-2 and J usage is TRBJ2-7, with TRBD1 matching 10 bases. Germline assignment: CDR1 SGHTA and CDR2 FQGNSA. V was pared by 5 bases and J by 4 bases, with 8 bases of the junction left unmatched. The CDR3 consists of 15 residues. The CDR3 coding sequence is TGTGCCAGCAGCCGACAGGGGGCACTGTGGTACGAGCAGTACTTC. This translates into CASSRQGALWYEQYF. Full variable domain (rest looked up from reference TRBV7-2 and TRBJ2-7): GAGVSQSPSNKVTEKGKDVELRCDPISGHTALYWYRQSLGQGLEFLIYFQGNSAPDKSGLPSDRFSAERTGGSVSTLTIQRTQQEDSAVYLCASSRQGALWYEQYFGPGTRLTVT.

J is TRBJ2-3 and V is TRBV9; 7 bases are shared with TRBD2. Germline trimming cut 0 bases from V and 1 base from J; bases unmatched to any gene: 5. Germline CDR1 is SGDLS and CDR2 is YYNGEE. The CDR3 is made up of 16 amino acids. The CDR3 DNA sequence: TGTGCCAGCAGCGTAGGGGTGGGAGGGGGCACAGATACGCAGTATTTT. Its translation is CASSVGVGGGTDTQYF.

This clone was recorded once. This chain joins TRBV7-9 and TRBJ1-2; weak D call: TRBD1 (6 bases). From germline, CDR1 is SEHNR and CDR2 FQNEAQ (reference sequence). Trimming pared 5 bases from V and 0 bases from J, leaving 13 bases between. CDR3 length equals 15 residues. The CDR3 DNA is TGTGCCAGCAGCCAACAGGGAAAAGCTAACTATGGCTACACCTTC. Its translation is CASSQQGKANYGYTF.

The chain employs TRBV7-8 and TRBJ2-1; perhaps TRBD2 as D (6 bases). V dropped 5 bases and J dropped 6 bases, with 11 bases sitting between them. From germline, CDR1 is SGHVS and CDR2 FQNEAQ. CDR3 length equals 13 residues. The CDR3 DNA is TGTGCCAGCAGCCGGGGACTCCTCAATGAGCAGTTCTTC. Translated, it gives CASSRGLLNEQFF.

A note on this clone: A far more abundant clone sits one base away, making this likely a read error. The chain joins TRBV30 to TRBJ2-7, with D maybe TRBD1 (6 bases). The germline V gene has CDR1 GTSNPN and CDR2 SVGIG (reference sequence). CDR3 size: 13 residues. V lost 3 bases to trimming and J lost 2 bases, with 11 bases between them. The CDR3 DNA follows: TGTGCCTGGAGCCGGGACATCCCCTACGAGCAGTACTTC. Translation: CAWSRDIPYEQYF.